The rows below give T cell receptor beta chains drawn from one sample of a study of T cell changes during pregnancy in multiple sclerosis. The method was immunoSEQ multiplex PCR; TCRdb's version includes in-frame clones alone and lacks a portion of them. The profile shows approximately 90,000 clones, approximately 92% of them singletons. Sample: peripheral blood, taken after pregnancy. The source is a female donor with multiple sclerosis, enrolled in a pregnancy study. Each CDR3 is given with its conserved first and last residue. Each record gives: J gene, D gene, clone size, V gene, CDR3 DNA, CDR3 protein. The D gene is left open where the match is weak. Part of the rows lack a size; the others show once, few, many or a class for expanded clones.

>TRBJ2-2|-|-|TRBV5-6
TGTGCCAGCAGCCAACTAGACGGGGCCGGGGAGCTGTTTTTT
CASSQLDGAGELFF
>TRBJ2-3|-|few|TRBV10-3
TGTGCCATCAGTGATCGGCAGGTGGCAGATACGCAGTATTTT
CAISDRQVADTQYF
>TRBJ2-1|TRBD2|-|TRBV11-3
TGTGCCAGCAGCTCAAGCGGGAGGGGCTACAATGAGCAGTTCTTC
CASSSSGRGYNEQFF
>TRBJ2-6|-|-|TRBV4-3
TGCGCCAGCAGCCAAGATCAGGGCGGCGGGGCCAACGTCCTGACTTTC
CASSQDQGGGANVLTF
>TRBJ2-5|-|-|TRBV7-7
TGTGCCAGCAGCAGCGGGGAGACCCAGTACTTC
CASSSGETQYF
>TRBJ2-7|TRBD1|-|TRBV6-5
TGTGCCAGCAGTCGTGGACAGGGGGACTCCGAGCAGTACTTC
CASSRGQGDSEQYF
>TRBJ2-7|-|once|TRBV9
TGTGCCAGCAGCGGCAATCCAAGGGACTTTGACTACGAGCAGTACTTC
CASSGNPRDFDYEQYF
>TRBJ1-3|TRBD1|once|TRBV4-2
TGTGCCAGCAGCCGGGACAGGACCAACTCTGGAAACACCATATATTTT
CASSRDRTNSGNTIYF
>TRBJ1-1|-|-|TRBV6-5
TGTGCCAGCAGGGATCCGGGACACCGGAACACTGAAGCTTTCTTT
CASRDPGHRNTEAFF
>TRBJ2-3|TRBD2|-|TRBV5-1
TGCGCCAGCAGCTTATCAGCGGGGGCGGGGGCAGATACGCAGTATTTT
CASSLSAGAGADTQYF
>TRBJ2-7|TRBD1|-|TRBV4-1
TGCGCCAGCAGCCAAGATATCGGAAACAGGGGTTACGAGCAGTACTTC
CASSQDIGNRGYEQYF